The 11 T cell receptor beta chains below come from one sample, sequenced in a study of T cell repertoires in cytomegalovirus infection. A single record per CDR3 protein comes from TCRdb applying MiXCR to the reads. The sample records roughly 500,000 distinct CDR3 sequences, 30% to 40% being singletons. These receptors' targets are unknown. Material: cultured PBMCs, obtained from culture after CMV antigen stimulation. The receptors were gathered from a human donor in good health (CMV status not recorded). Some clones in this sample may be carry-over from other donors' samples.

This clonotype has just a few counts. This chain links TRBV28 with TRBJ1-2, with TRBD1 as a possible D gene (5 bases). Germline V gene lookup returns CDR1 MDHEN and CDR2 SYDVKM. CDR3 size: 15 residues. The V end was cut by 2 bases, the J end by 4 bases, with 14 bases between. The CDR3 is CASSLARTGAYGYTF. CDR3 DNA sequence: TGTGCCAGCAGTTTAGCCCGTACCGGGGCCTATGGCTACACCTTC.

The gene calls are TRBV3-1 and TRBJ1-6; D might be TRBD1 (5 bases). This CDR3 spans 15 amino acids. Germline CDR1 LGHDT, CDR2 YNNKEL (reference sequence). V lost 4 bases and J lost 3, with 10 bases in between. The CDR3 spells CASSRGQGYNSPLHF. The CDR3, as DNA: TGTGCCAGCAGCCGCGGTCAGGGCTATAATTCACCCCTCCACTTT.

This clonotype showed up many times. V and J are TRBV7-2 and TRBJ2-1, with 8 bases lining up with TRBD2. V lost 0 bases, J lost 0 bases, and 1 base stayed unmatched. CDR3 length: 16 residues. CDR1 SGHTA and CDR2 FQGNSA come from the germline V gene. CDR3 sequence reads: CASSLALAVSYNEQFF. The CDR3 DNA sequence: TGTGCCAGCAGCTTAGCACTAGCGGTCTCCTACAATGAGCAGTTCTTC.

The rearrangement links TRBV30 to TRBJ1-1; weak D call: TRBD1 (5 bases). The V end lost 1 base, the J end lost 1 base, and 13 bases lay between the germline ends. Germline V lookup: CDR1 GTSNPN, CDR2 SVGIG (reference sequence). The CDR3 has 15 amino acids. DNA of the CDR3: TGTGCCTGGAGTGAAATACAGGCGGCGAACACTGAAGCTTTCTTT. It specifies CAWSEIQAANTEAFF.

This clonotype has ten or more counts. V and J are TRBV7-2 and TRBJ2-7; TRBD2 matches 12 bases. The CDR3 runs to 15 residues. Trimming cost V 5 bases and J 3 bases; bases outside gene matches: 5. CDR1 and CDR2 (germline): SGHTA, FQGNSA. CDR3 sequence (DNA): TGTGCCAGCAGCACCACTAGCGGGAGGAACTACGAGCAGTACTTC. The encoded protein is CASSTTSGRNYEQYF.

The chain has TRBV5-4 and TRBJ2-1, with TRBD2 matching over 9 bases. Unmatched junction bases numbered 10, after V lost 6 bases and J lost 6 bases. CDR1 SGHNT and CDR2 YYREEE come from the germline V gene (reference sequence). The CDR3 is made up of 15 amino acids. The CDR3 DNA follows: TGTGCCAGCACCAAGACTAGCGGAGGGACCAATGAGCAGTTCTTC. Protein sequence: CASTKTSGGTNEQFF.

The chain couples TRBV14 to TRBJ2-2; 9 nucleotides align to TRBD2. This CDR3 comprises 16 residues. Germline V gene lookup returns CDR1 SGHDN and CDR2 FVKESK. The V and J ends lost 5 bases and 5 bases, in that order; junction bases with no gene match: 9. DNA for the CDR3: TGTGCCAGCAGCGAAATAGCGGGAGTTTGGACCGGGGAGCTGTTTTTT. Amino acid sequence: CASSEIAGVWTGELFF.

The rearrangement joins TRBV24-1 to TRBJ1-1, with 9 bases that match TRBD1. CDR3 length: 14 residues. Germline CDR1 is KGHDR and CDR2 is SFDVKD. The V gene end was trimmed by 7 bases and the J gene end by 1 base; junction bases not matched to a gene: 3. The CDR3 DNA is TGTGCCACCAGAGACAGGGGGACGAACACTGAAGCTTTCTTT. It yields the protein CATRDRGTNTEAFF.

V gene TRBV19 combines with J gene TRBJ2-4; 10 bases fit TRBD2. Germline V gene sequence: CDR1 LNHDA, CDR2 SQIVND (reference sequence). J gave up 0 bases and V 1 base, and 9 bases lay outside the gene matches. CDR3 length: 19 residues. The CDR3 spells CASSIGRLAGRAAKNIQYF. In nucleotides, the CDR3 is TGTGCCAGTAGTATAGGGAGACTAGCGGGCCGAGCAGCCAAAAACATTCAGTACTTC. The whole variable domain, filled in from reference TRBV19 and TRBJ2-4, reads DGGITQSPKYLFRKEGQNVTLSCEQNLNHDAMYWYRQDPGQGLRLIYYSQIVNDFQKGDIAEGYSVSREKKESFPLTVTSAQKNPTAFYLCASSIGRLAGRAAKNIQYFGAGTRLSVL.

The chain combines TRBV2 with TRBJ2-4, with 8 bases matching TRBD1. The V segment lost 6 bases and the J segment 8 bases; nucleotides outside the gene matches: 6. This CDR3 contains 13 residues. Germline assignment: CDR1 SNHLY and CDR2 FYNNEI. The CDR3: CASRYEDRDIQYF. The CDR3 nucleotides are TGTGCCAGCAGATACGAGGACAGGGACATTCAGTACTTC. Looking up the rest from reference TRBV2 and TRBJ2-4 gives the full variable domain: EPEVTQTPSHQVTQMGQEVILRCVPISNHLYFYWYRQILGQKVEFLVSFYNNEISEKSEIFDDQFSVERPDGSNFTLKIRSTKLEDSAMYFCASRYEDRDIQYFGAGTRLSVL.

This clonotype turned up a few times. CDR3 DNA sequence: TGTGCCAGCAGTCGGGGGAAGGGCTACACCTTC. Encoded protein: CASSRGKGYTF. V usage is TRBV5-8 and J usage is TRBJ1-2, with D possibly matching TRBD1 (5 bases). This CDR3 region has 11 residues. Germline V CDR1 and CDR2: SGHTS, YDEGEE. Trimming removed 5 bases at V and 8 bases at J, with 10 bases between.